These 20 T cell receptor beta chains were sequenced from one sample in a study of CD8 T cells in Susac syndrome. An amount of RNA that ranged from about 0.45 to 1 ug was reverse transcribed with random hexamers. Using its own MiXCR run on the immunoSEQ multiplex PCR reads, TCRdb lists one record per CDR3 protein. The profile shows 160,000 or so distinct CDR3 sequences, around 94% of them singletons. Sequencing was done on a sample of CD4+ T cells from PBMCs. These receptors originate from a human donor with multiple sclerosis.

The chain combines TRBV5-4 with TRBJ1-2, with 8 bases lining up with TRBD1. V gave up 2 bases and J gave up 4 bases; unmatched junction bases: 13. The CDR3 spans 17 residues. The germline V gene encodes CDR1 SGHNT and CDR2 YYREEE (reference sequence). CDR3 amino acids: CASSFPGQGTTIYGYTF. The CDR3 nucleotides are TGTGCCAGCAGCTTTCCCGGACAGGGCACCACAATCTATGGCTACACCTTC.

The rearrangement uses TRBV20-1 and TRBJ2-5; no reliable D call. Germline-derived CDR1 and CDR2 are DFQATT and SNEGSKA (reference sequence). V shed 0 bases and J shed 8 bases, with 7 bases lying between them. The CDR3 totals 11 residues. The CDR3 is CSARDLDTQYF. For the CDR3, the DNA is TGCAGTGCTAGAGACTTGGATACCCAGTACTTC.

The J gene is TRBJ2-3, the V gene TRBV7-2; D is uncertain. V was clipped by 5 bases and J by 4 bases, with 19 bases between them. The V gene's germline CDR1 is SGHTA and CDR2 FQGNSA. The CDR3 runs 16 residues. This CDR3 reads CASSRLGLVGADTQYF. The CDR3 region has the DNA TGTGCCAGCAGCCGCTTAGGGCTGGTGGGCGCAGATACGCAGTATTTT.

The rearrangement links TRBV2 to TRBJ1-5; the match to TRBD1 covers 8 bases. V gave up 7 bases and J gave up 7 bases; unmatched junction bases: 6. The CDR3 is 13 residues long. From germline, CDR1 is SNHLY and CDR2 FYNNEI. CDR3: CASTGTGGQPQHF. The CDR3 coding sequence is TGTGCCAGCACGGGGACAGGCGGACAGCCCCAGCATTTT.

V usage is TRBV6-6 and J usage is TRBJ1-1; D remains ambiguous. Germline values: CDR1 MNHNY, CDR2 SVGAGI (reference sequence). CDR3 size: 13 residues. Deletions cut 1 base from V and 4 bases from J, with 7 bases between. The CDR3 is CASSYYRPTEAFF. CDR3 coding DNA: TGTGCCAGCAGTTACTACCGACCCACTGAAGCTTTCTTT.

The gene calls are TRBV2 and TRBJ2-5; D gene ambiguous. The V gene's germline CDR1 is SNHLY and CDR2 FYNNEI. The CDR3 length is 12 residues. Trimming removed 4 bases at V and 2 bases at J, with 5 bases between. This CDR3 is CASSVQQETQYF. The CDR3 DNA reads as TGTGCCAGCAGTGTACAGCAAGAGACCCAGTACTTC. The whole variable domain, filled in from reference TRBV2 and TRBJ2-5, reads EPEVTQTPSHQVTQMGQEVILRCVPISNHLYFYWYRQILGQKVEFLVSFYNNEISEKSEIFDDQFSVERPDGSNFTLKIRSTKLEDSAMYFCASSVQQETQYFGPGTRLLVL.

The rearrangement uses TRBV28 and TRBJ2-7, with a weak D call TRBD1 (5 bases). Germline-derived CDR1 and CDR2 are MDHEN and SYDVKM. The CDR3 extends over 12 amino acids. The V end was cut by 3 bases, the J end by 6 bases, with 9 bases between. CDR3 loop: CASSLSQGEQYF. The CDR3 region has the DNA TGTGCCAGCAGTTTGAGCCAGGGCGAGCAGTACTTC.

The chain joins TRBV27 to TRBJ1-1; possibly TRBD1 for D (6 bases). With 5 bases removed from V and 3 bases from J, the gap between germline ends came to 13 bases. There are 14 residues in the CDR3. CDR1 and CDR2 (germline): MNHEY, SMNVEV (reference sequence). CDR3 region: CASSNPDSYTEAFF. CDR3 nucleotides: TGTGCCAGCAGTAACCCGGACAGTTACACTGAAGCTTTCTTT.

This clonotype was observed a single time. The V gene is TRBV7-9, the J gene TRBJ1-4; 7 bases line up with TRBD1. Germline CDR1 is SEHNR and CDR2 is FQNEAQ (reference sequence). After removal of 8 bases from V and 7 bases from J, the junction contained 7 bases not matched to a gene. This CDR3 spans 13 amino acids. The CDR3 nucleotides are TGTGCCAGCCAGAGACAGGGAGGTGAAAAACTGTTTTTT. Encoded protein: CASQRQGGEKLFF.

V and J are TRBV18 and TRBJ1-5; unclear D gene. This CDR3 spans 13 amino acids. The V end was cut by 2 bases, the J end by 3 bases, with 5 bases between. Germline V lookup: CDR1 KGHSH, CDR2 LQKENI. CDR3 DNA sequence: TGTGCCAGCTCACCAACAAACAATCAGCCCCAGCATTTT. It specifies CASSPTNNQPQHF.

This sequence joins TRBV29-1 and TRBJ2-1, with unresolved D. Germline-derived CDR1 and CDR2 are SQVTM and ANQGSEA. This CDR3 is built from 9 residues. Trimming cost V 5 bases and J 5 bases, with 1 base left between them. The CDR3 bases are TGCAGCGTTAACAATGAGCAGTTCTTC. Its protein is CSVNNEQFF.

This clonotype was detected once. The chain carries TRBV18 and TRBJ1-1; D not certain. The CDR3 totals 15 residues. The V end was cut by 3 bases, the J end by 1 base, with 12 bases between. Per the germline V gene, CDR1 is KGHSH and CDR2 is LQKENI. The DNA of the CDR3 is TGTGCCAGCTCACCCTCGCTCCCGGGGAACACTGAAGCTTTCTTT. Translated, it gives CASSPSLPGNTEAFF.

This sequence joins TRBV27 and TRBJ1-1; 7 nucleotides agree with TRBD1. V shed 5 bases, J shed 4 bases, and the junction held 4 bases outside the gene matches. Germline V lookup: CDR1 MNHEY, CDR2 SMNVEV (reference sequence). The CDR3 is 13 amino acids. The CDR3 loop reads CASSSYRGTEAFF. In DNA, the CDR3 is TGTGCCAGCAGTAGTTACAGGGGCACTGAAGCTTTCTTT.

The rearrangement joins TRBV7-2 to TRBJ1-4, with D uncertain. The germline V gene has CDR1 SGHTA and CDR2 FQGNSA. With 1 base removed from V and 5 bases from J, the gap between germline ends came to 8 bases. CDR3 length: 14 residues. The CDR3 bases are TGTGCCAGCAGCTTAGGGGTGTGGAATGAAAAACTGTTTTTT. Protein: CASSLGVWNEKLFF.

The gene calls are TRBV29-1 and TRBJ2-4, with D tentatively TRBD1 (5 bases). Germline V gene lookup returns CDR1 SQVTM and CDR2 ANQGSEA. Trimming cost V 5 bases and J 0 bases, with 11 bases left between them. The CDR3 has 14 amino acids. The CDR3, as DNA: TGCAGCGTTTTCAGGGATGGAGCCAAAAACATTCAGTACTTC. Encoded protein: CSVFRDGAKNIQYF.

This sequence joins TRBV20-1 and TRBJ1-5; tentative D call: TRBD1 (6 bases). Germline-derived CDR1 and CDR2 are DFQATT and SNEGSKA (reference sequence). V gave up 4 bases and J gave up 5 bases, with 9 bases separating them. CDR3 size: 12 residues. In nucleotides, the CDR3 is TGCAGTGCTATCCCAGGGGATCAGCCCCAGCATTTT. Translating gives CSAIPGDQPQHF.

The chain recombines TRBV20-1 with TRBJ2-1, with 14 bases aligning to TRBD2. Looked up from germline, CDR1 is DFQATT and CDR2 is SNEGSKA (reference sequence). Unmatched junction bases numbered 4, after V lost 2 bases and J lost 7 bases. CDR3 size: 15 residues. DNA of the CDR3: TGCAGTGCTAGACCCGGGACTAGCGGGAGTAATGAGCAGTTCTTC. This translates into CSARPGTSGSNEQFF.

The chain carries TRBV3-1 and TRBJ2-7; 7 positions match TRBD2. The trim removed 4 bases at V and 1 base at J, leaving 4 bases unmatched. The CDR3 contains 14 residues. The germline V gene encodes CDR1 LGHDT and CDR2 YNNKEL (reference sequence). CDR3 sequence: CASSRLAESYEQYF. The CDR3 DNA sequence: TGTGCCAGCAGCCGGCTAGCGGAATCCTACGAGCAGTACTTC.

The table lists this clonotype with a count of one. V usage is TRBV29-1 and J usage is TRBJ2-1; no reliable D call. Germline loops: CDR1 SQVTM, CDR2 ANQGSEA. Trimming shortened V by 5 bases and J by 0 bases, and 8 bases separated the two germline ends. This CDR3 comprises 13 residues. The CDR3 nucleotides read TGCAGCGTTTCTTCCAACTCCTACAATGAGCAGTTCTTC. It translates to CSVSSNSYNEQFF.

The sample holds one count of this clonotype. CDR3 in amino acids: CASSLNGYEQYF. The CDR3 DNA reads TGTGCCAGCAGCCTGAACGGGTACGAGCAGTACTTC. The V call is TRBV7-2, the J call TRBJ2-7; no reliable D call. V was trimmed by 5 bases and J by 4 bases, leaving 9 bases between them. The CDR3 is 12 residues long. Germline values: CDR1 SGHTA, CDR2 FQGNSA.